One TCR beta chain is described in this entry. This clone showed up just a few times. Its antigen is unknown. Base qualities are missing; no much larger clone stands one base away. These data originate in a study of blood T cell repertoires in COVID-19 (dated by TCRdb to the early 2020s). Background for the entire study: Samples from collaborators originated in the United States, Italy and Spain and spanned both the acute and convalescent phases of COVID-19. HLA class I and class II types, where available, came from metadata supplied by the sample provider rather than from assay-based typing. The repertoires were released in a freely available public database meant as a resource for research on the immune response to SARS-CoV-2. Sample metadata almost always included a de-identified subject ID, COVID-19 status, age in years and sex. Deeply sampled blood TCRbeta repertoires from subjects exposed to, actively infected with, or recovered from COVID-19 were included in the dataset. Samples came from the ongoing ImmuneRACE study (first 160 participants) plus 1,254 subjects from 6 global collaborators. The material from the prospective study consisted of cDNA or gDNA derived from T cells, B-cell-depleted T cells, or PBMCs. The investigation overall reported the following: The quantity of clinical and demographic metadata differed by source and by participant and was supplied without curation.

TCRbeta CDR3 regions were amplified from genomic DNA using the immunoSEQ Assay, a bias-controlled multiplex PCR. From the authors' description of their analysis: The number of nucleated cells in each sample was estimated by amplification of reference gene primers within the assay. To quantify the absolute abundance of each unique TCRbeta CDR3 rearrangement, sequence reads were collapsed and filtered. Productive Simpson clonality was computed per sample as the square root of Simpson's diversity index over productive rearrangements. The immuneACCESS repertoire file appears here via TCRdb, limited to in-frame rearrangements. These files lack a portion of the clones; in checked studies, under half of the deficit traces to unresolved V genes, and the cause of the others is not known. The V and J calls and clone size are taken from that table; D and trimming were inferred from the DNA. In this sample the table shows over 90,000 clones, about 74% of which occur a single time. The ten top clones hold less than 5% of the sample.

In Seattle, one collaborating source enrolled patients while the infection was active and tracked those patients longitudinally over the course of disease. The collaborating institutions used their own protocols to collect whole blood in K2EDTA tubes. For TCRbeta analysis, collaborators shipped samples in one of three forms: frozen whole blood, isolated PBMCs, or DNA extracted from either of those sample types. Trimming costs V 2 bases and J 1 base, and their ends lie 12 bases apart. CDR1 and CDR2 (MNHEY, SMNVEV) derive from the germline V gene (reference sequence). The CDR3 starts with the cysteine, ends with the phenylalanine, and has 16 residues. Solely the CDR3 DNA is kept, with 48 bases framed from the first base.

The chain is assembled from TRBV27 and TRBJ1-5, with the D gene uncertain. Sequenced input: peripheral blood. This TCR was sampled from a man in his 70s with COVID-19, enrolled during active disease. Here the CDR3 is given as CASSLPNSPSNQPQHF. The sequence in DNA is TGTGCCAGCAGTTTACCTAACTCCCCCAGCAATCAGCCCCAGCATTTT.